What follows describes a single T cell receptor beta chain. Its antigen is not yet known. Per-nucleotide qualities are absent, and no much larger clonotype sits a single base away. The CDR3 covers 15 residues, taking in both the cysteine and the phenylalanine. Of the read, only the CDR3 DNA is kept; its 45 bases are in frame from base 1. CDR1 is given as SGHRS and CDR2 as YFSETQ, both from the germline V gene. V is shortened by 0 bases, J by 7 bases, and the region joining them spans 15 bases. This sample stems from a study of blood T cell repertoires in COVID-19 (dated by TCRdb to between 2020 and 2021). For the study in its entirety: Collaborator samples came from the United States, Italy and Spain and covered acute and convalescent phases of COVID-19. The repertoires were released in a freely available public database meant as a resource for research on the immune response to SARS-CoV-2. The sample metadata nearly always contained a de-identified subject ID, COVID-19 status, age in years and sex. Deeply sampled blood TCRbeta repertoires from subjects exposed to, actively infected with, or recovered from COVID-19 were included in the dataset. HLA class I and class II types, where available, came from metadata supplied by the sample provider rather than from assay-based typing. Samples were obtained from the ongoing ImmuneRACE study (first 160 participants) and from over 1,000 subjects provided by 6 global collaborators. The material from the prospective study consisted of cDNA or gDNA derived from T cells, B-cell-depleted T cells, or PBMCs. Beyond this particular receptor, the publication reports: The quantity of clinical and demographic metadata differed by source and by participant and was supplied without curation.

TCRbeta CDR3 regions were amplified from genomic DNA by means of the immunoSEQ Assay, a bias-controlled multiplex PCR. Per the source publication's procedure: Within the assay, amplification of reference gene primers was used to estimate how many nucleated cells each sample contained. Sequence reads were collapsed and filtered to measure the absolute abundance of every unique TCRbeta CDR3 rearrangement. For each sample, productive Simpson clonality was calculated as the square root of Simpson's diversity index across productive rearrangements. The table comes from immuneACCESS by way of TCRdb, which keeps in-frame sequences with V and J called. Part of the clones is missing from these tables; in studies checked, under half for an unresolved V gene and the rest for unknown reasons. The V and J calls and clone size come from that table; D and trimming were worked out from the DNA. This sample is represented by a few hundred thousand clones; approximately 90% of them were singletons. The top ten clones comprise approximately 10% of the sample.

Participants in the prospective study were enrolled through a virtual design, were aged 18 to 89 years, and lived in 20 to 30 United States geographic areas. Cohort assignment in the prospective study relied on participant-reported clinical history from a screening survey and a study questionnaire. For ImmuneRACE Cohort 3, a participant was defined as recovered based on two consecutive negative NP/OP PCR tests, clearance by a healthcare professional, or resolution of symptoms. In the prospective study, mobile phlebotomists collected whole blood, serum and a nasopharyngeal or oropharyngeal swab from each participant. Prospective study participants could optionally give additional blood draws and questionnaires over an approximately 2-month period. Before DNA extraction, blood samples from the prospective study were shipped at room temperature or frozen.

Sequencing was carried out using PBMCs or T cells enriched from blood (not recorded which). The chain was built from TRBV5-1 and TRBJ2-3, with TRBD2 tentatively as D gene (6 bases match). The receptor was derived from a woman in her 50s who had recovered from COVID-19. The nucleotide sequence reads as follows: TGCGCCAGCAGCTTGGGTCCCGGGAGCAGAAATACGCAGTATTTT. Protein translation: CASSLGPGSRNTQYF.